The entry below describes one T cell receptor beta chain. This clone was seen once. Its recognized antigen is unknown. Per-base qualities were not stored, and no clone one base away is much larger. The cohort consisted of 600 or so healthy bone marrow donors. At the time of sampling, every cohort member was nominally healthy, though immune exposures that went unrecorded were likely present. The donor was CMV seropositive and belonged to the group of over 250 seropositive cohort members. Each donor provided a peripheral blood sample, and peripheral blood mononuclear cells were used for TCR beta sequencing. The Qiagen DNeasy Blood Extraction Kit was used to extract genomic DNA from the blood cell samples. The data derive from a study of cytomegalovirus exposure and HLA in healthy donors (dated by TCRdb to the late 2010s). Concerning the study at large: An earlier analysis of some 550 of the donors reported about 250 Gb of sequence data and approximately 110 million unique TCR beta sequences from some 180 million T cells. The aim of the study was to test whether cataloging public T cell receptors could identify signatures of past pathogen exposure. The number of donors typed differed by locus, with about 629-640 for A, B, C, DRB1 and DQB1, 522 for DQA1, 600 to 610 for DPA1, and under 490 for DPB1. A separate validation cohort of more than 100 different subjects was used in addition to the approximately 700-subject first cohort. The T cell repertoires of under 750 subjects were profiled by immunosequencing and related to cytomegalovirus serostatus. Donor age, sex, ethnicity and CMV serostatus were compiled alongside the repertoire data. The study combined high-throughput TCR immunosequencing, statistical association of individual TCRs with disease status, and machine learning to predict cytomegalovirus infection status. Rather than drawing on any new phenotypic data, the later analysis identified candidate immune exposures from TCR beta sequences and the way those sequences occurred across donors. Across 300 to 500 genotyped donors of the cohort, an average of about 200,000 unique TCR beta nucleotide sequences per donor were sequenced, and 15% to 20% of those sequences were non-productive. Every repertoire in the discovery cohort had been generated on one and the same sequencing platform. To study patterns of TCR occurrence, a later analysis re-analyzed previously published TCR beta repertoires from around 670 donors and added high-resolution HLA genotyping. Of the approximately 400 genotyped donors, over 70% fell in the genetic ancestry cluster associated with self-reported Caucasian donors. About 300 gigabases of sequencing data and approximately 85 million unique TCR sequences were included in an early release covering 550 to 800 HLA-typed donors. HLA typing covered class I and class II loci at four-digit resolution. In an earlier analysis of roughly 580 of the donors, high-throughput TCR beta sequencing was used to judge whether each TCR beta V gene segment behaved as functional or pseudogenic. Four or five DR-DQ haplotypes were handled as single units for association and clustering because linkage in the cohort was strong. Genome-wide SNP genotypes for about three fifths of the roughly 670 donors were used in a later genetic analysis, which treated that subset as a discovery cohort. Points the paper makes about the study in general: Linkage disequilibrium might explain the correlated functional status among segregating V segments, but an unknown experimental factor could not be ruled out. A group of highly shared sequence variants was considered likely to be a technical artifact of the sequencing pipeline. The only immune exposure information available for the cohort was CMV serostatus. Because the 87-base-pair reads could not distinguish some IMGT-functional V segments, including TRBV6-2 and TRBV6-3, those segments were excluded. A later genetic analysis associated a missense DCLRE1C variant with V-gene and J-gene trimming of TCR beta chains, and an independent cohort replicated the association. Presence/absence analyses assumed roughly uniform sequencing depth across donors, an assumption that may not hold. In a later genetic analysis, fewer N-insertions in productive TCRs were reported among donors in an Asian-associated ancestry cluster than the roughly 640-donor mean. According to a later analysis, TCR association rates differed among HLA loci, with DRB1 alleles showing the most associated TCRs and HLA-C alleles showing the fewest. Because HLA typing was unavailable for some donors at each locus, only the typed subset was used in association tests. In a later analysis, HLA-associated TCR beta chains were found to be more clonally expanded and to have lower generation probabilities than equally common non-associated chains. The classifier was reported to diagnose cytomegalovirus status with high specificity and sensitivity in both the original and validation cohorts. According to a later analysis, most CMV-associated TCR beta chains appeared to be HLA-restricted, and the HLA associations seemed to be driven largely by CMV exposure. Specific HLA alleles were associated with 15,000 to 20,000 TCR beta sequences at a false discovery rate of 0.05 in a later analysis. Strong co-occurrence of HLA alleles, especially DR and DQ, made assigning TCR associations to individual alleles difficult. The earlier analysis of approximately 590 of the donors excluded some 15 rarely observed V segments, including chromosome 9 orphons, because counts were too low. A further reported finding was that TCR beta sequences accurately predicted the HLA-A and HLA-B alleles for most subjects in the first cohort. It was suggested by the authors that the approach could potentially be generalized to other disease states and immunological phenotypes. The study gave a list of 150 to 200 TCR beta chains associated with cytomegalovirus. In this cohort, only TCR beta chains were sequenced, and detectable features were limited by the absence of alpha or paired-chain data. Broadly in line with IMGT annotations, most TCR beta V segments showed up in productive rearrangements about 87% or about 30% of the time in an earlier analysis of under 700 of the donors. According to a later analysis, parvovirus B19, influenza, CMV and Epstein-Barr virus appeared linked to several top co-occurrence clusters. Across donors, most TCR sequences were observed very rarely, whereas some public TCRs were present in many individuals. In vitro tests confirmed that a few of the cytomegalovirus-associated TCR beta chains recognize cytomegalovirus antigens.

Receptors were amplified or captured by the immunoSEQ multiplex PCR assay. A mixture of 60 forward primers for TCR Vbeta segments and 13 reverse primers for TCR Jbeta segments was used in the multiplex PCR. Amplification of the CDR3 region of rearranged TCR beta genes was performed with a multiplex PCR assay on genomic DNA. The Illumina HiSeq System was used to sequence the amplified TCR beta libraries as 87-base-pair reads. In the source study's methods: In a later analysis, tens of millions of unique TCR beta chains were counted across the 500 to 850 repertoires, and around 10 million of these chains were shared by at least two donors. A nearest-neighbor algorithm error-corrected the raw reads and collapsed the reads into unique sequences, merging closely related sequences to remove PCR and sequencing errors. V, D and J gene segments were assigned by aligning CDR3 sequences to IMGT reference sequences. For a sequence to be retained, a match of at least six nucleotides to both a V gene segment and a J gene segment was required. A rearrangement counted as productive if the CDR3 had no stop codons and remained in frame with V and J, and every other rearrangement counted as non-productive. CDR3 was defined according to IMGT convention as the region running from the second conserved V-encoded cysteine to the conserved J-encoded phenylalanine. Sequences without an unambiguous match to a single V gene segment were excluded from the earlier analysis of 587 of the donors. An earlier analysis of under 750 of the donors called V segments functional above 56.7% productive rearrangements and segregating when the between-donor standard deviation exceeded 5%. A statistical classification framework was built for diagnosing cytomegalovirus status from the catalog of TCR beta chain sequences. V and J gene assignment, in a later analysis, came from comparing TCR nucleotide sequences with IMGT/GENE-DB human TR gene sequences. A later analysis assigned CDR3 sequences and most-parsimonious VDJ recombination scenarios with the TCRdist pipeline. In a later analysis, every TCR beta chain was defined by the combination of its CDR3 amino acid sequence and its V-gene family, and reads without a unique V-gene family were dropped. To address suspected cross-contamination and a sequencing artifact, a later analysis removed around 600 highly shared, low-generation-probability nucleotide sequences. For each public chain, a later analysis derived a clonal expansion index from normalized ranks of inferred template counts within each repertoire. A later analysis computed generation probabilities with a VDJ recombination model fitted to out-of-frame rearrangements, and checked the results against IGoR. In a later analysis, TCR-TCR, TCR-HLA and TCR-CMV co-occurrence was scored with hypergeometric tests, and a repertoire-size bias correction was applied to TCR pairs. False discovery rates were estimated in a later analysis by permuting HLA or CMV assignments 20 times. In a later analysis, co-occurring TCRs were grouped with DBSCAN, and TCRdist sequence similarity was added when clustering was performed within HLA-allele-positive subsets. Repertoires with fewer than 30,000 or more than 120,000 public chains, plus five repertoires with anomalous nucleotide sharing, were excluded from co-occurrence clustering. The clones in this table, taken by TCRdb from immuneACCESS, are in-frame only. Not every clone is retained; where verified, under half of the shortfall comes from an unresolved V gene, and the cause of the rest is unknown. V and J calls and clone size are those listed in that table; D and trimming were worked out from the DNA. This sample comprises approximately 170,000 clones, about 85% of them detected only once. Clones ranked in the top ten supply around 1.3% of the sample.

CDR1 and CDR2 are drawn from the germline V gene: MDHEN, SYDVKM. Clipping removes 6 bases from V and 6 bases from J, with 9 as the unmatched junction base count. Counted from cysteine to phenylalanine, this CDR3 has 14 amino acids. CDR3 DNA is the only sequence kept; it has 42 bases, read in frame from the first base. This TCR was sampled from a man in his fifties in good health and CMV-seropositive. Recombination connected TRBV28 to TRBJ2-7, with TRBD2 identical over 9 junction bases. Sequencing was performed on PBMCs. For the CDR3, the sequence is CASSPGTSLSEQYF. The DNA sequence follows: TGTGCCAGCAGCCCCGGGACTAGCTTGTCCGAGCAGTACTTC. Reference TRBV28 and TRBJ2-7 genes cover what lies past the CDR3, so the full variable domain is DVKVTQSSRYLVKRTGEKVFLECVQDMDHENMFWYRQDPGLGLRLIYFSYDVKMKEKGDIPEGYSVSREKKERFSLILESASTNQTSMYLCASSPGTSLSEQYFGPGTRLTVT.